This record concerns one T cell receptor beta chain sequence. The entry originates in a study of control samples from healthy donors and cancer patients. The assay was immunoSEQ multiplex PCR, and TCRdb's table has in-frame clones only and misses some. Counted here are over 150,000 clones, roughly 94% occurring once; the ten biggest clones make up about 5.6%. V was trimmed by 6 bases and J by 0 bases, leaving 8 bases between them. The CDR3 runs to 13 residues. The V gene's germline CDR1 is MNHEY and CDR2 SVGAGI. The sequence derives from a man aged 35-49 years in good health. Sequenced sample: blood. The chain has TRBV6-5 and TRBJ1-2; D is ambiguous. The CDR3 nucleotides are TGTGCCAGCAGCCCCGTCGCTAACTATGGCTACACCTTC. Its translation: CASSPVANYGYTF.